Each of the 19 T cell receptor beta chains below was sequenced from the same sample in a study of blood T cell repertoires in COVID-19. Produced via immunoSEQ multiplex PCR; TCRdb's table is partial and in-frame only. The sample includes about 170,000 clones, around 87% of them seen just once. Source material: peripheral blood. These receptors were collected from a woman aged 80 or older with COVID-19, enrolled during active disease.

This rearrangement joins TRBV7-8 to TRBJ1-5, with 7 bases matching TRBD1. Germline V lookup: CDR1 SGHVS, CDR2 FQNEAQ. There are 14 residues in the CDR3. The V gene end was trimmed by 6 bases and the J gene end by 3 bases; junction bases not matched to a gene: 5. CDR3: CASSLTGTNQPQHF. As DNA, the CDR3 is TGTGCCAGCAGTTTGACAGGGACCAATCAGCCCCAGCATTTT. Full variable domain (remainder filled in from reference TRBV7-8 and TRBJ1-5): GAGVSQSPRYKVAKRGQDVALRCDPISGHVSLFWYQQALGQGPEFLTYFQNEAQLDKSGLPSDRFFAERPEGSVSTLKIQRTQQEDSAVYLCASSLTGTNQPQHFGDGTRLSIL.

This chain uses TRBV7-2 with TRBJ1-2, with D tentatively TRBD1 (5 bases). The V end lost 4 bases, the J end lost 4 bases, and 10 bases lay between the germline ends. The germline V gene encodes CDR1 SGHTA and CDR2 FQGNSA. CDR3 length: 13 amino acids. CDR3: CASSSRVGYGYTF. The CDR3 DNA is TGTGCCAGCAGCTCCAGGGTGGGCTATGGCTACACCTTC.

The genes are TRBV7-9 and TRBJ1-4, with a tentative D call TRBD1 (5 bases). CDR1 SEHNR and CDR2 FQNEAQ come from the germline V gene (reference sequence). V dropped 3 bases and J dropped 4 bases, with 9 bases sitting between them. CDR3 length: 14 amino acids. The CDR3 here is CASSLDNGNEKLFF. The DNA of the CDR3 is TGTGCCAGCAGCTTGGACAACGGTAATGAAAAACTGTTTTTT.

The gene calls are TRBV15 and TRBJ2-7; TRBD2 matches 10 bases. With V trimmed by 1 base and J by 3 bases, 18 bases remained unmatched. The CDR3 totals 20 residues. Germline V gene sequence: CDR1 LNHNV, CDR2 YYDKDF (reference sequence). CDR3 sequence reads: CATSRGSSGRSSPSIYEQYF. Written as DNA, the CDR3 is TGTGCCACCAGCAGAGGTAGTAGCGGGAGGTCCTCCCCATCTATCTACGAGCAGTACTTC.

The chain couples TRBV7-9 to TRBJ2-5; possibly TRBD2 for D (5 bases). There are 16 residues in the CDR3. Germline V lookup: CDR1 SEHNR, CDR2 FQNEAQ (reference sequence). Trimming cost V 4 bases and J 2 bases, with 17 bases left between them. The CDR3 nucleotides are TGTGCCAGCAGCTCCAACCGGCCGGGGTTACAAGAGACCCAGTACTTC. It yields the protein CASSSNRPGLQETQYF.

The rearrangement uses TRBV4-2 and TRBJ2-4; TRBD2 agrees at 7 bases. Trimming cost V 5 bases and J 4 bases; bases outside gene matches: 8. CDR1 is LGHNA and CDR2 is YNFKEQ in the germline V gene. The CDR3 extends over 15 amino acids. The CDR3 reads CASSSRLAEKNIQYF. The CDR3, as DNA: TGTGCCAGCAGCTCAAGACTAGCCGAAAAAAACATTCAGTACTTC.

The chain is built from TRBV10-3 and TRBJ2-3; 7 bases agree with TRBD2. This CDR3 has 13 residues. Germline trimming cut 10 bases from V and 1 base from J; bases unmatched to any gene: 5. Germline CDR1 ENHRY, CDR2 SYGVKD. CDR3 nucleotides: TGTGCCACCCGGGACTACGGCACAGATACGCAGTATTTT. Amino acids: CATRDYGTDTQYF.

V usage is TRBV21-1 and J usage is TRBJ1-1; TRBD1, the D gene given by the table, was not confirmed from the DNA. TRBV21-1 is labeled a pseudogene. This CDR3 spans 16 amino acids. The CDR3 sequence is CASSKRPQQGNTEAFF. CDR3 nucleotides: TGTGCCAGCAGCAAGCGGCCTCAACAGGGGAACACTGAAGCTTTCTTT.

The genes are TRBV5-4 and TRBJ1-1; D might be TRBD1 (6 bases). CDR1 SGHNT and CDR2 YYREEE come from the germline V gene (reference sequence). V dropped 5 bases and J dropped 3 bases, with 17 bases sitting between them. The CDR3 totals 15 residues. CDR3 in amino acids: CASRGRGASDTEAFF. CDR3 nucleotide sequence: TGTGCCAGCAGGGGGCGGGGGGCGTCGGACACTGAAGCTTTCTTT.

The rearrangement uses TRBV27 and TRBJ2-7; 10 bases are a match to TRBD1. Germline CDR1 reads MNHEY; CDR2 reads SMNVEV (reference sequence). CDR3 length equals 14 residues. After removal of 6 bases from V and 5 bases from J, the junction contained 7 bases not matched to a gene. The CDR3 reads CASRETGGLNEQYF. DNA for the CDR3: TGTGCCAGCAGAGAGACAGGGGGCCTAAACGAGCAGTACTTC.

CDR3 sequence (DNA): TGCGCCAGCAGCATAGAGGGACAGATGAACACTGAAGCTTTCTTT. As protein: CASSIEGQMNTEAFF. The V and J genes are TRBV5-1 and TRBJ1-1; 7 bases are shared with TRBD1. V gave up 4 bases and J gave up 0 bases; unmatched junction bases: 6. Germline values: CDR1 SGHRS, CDR2 YFSETQ. There are 15 residues in the CDR3.

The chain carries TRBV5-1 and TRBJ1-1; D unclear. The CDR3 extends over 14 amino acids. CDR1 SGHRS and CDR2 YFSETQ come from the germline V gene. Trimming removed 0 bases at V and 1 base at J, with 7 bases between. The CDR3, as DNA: TGCGCCAGCAGCTTGGAGGCGGGGAACACTGAAGCTTTCTTT. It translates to CASSLEAGNTEAFF.

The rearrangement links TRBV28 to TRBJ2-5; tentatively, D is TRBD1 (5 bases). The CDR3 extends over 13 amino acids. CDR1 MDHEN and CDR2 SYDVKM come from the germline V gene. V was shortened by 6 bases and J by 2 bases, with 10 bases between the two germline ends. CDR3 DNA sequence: TGTGCCAGCAGGCCGACAGTTCAAGAGACCCAGTACTTC. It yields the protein CASRPTVQETQYF.

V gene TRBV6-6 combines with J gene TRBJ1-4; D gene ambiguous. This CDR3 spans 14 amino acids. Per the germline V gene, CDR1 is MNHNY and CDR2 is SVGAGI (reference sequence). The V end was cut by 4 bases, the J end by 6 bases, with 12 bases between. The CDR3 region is CASSLLAADEKLFF. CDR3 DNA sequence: TGTGCCAGCAGTTTGTTGGCGGCAGATGAAAAACTGTTTTTT.

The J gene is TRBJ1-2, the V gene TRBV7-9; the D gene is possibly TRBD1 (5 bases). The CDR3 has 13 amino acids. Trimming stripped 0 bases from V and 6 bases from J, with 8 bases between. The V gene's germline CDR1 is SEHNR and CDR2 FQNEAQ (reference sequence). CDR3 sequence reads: CASSLAGGDGYTF. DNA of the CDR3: TGTGCCAGCAGCTTAGCGGGGGGAGATGGCTACACCTTC.

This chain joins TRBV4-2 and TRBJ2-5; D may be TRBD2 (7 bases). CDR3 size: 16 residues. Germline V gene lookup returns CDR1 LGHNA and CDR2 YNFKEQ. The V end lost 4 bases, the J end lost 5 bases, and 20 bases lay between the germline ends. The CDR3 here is CASSRGGDLADETQYF. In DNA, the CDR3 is TGTGCCAGCAGCCGAGGGGGGGACTTGGCGGACGAGACCCAGTACTTC.

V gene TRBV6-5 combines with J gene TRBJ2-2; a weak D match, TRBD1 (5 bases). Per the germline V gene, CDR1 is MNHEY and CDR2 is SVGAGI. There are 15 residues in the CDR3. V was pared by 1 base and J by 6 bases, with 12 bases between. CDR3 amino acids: CASSYFQGKAGELFF. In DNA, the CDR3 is TGTGCCAGCAGTTACTTCCAGGGAAAGGCCGGGGAGCTGTTTTTT.

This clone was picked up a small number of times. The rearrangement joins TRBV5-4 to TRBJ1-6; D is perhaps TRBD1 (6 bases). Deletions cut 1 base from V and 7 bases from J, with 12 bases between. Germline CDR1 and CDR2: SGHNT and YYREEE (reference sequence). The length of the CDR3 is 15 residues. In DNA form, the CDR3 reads TGTGCCAGCAGCTTGAAACAGGGTGACAATTCACCCCTCCACTTT. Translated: CASSLKQGDNSPLHF.

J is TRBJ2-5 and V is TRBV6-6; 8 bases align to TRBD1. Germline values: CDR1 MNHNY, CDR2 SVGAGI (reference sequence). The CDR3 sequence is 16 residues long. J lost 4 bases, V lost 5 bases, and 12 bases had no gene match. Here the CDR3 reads CASSRTHSGGRETQYF. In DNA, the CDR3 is TGTGCCAGCAGTCGAACCCACTCAGGGGGCAGAGAGACCCAGTACTTC.